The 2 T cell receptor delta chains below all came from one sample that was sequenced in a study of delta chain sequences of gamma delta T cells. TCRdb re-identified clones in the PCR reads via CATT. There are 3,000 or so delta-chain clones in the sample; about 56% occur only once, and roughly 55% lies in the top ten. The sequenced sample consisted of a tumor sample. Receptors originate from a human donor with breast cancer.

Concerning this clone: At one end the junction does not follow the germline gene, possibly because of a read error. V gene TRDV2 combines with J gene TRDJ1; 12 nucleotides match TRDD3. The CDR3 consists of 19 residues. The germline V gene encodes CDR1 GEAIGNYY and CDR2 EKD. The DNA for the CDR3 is TGTTCTTTTGTCATTATAGGCTGGGGGATACGCGACGGGGCCGATAAATTCATCTTT. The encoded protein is CSFVIIGWGIRDGADKFIF.

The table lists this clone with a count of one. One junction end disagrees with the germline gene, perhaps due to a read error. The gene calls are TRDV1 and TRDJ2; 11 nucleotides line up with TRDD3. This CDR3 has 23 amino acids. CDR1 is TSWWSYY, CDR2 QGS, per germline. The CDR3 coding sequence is TGTGCTATTGGGGAACTACCCTACGGGTTCGTGGGGGATACGAGAGCTTTGACAGCACAACTCTTCTTT. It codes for CAIGELPYGFVGDTRALTAQLFF.